Given below is one T cell receptor (beta chain) in context. Its antigen remains unidentified. CD45RO/CCR7/CD25/CD127/CD95/CD27 sorting isolated CD4+ naive, central memory, regulatory and stem cell-like memory cells. The entry originates in a study of beta chain features in type 1 diabetes. Study context: Over all samples combined, 107,917,701 sorted cells were examined. Study results and caveats: Naive, central memory and regulatory TCRB repertoires appeared more similar among patients than healthy donors. The cDNA sequencing approach could over-represent high-TCR-expressing cells.

The germline CDR1 and CDR2 sequences are LGHNA and YSLEER. V shed 1 base and J shed 2 bases, with 8 bases lying between them. The CDR3 extends over 14 amino acids. The study reverse transcribed the entire isolated RNA, so it sequenced expressed TCRB transcripts. This table comes from immunoSEQ multiplex PCR, and its TCRdb copy is limited to in-frame clones, with some not included. The sample has roughly 500,000 clones; roughly 30% are singletons. The chain employs TRBV4-3 and TRBJ1-1, with D possibly being TRBD1 (5 bases). The sequenced sample consisted of naive CD4+ T cells from blood. The receptor was isolated from a man between 18 and 29 years old in good health. This CDR3 is CASSQVDSNTEAFF. In DNA form, the CDR3 reads TGCGCCAGCAGCCAAGTAGACAGCAACACTGAAGCTTTCTTT.